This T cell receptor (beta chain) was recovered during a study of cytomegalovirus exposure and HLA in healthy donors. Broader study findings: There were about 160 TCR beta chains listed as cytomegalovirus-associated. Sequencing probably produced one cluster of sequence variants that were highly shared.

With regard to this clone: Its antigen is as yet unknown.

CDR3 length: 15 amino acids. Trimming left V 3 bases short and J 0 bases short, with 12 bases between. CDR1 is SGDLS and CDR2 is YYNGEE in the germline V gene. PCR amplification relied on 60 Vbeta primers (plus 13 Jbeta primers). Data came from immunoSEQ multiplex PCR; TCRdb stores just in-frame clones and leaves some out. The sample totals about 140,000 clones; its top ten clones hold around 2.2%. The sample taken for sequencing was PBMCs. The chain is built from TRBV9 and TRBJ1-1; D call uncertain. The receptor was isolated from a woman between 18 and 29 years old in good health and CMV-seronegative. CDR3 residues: CASSEEQFMNTEAFF. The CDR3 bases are TGTGCCAGCAGCGAAGAACAATTTATGAACACTGAAGCTTTCTTT.